Listed here are 15 T cell receptor beta chains from one sample, sequenced in a study of long-term antiretroviral therapy in people with HIV. Running of the v3.0 immunoSEQ assay took place at survey level. TCRdb's table, derived via immunoSEQ multiplex PCR, lists solely in-frame clones and lacks some. The sample includes roughly 40,000 clones, roughly nine tenths of them seen just once. This specimen consisted of unsorted PBMCs, obtained 1.2 years after starting antiretroviral therapy. The receptor source for this set is a woman between 50 and 59 years old with HIV.

The V gene is TRBV6-4, the J gene TRBJ1-1, with a tentative D call TRBD1 (5 bases). V lost 6 bases and J 1 base, leaving 12 bases between the germline ends. Per germline, CDR1 MRHNA and CDR2 SNTAGT. The CDR3 runs 14 residues. The CDR3 loop is CASRAGASNTEAFF. For the CDR3, the DNA is TGTGCCAGCAGGGCCGGGGCTTCGAACACTGAAGCTTTCTTT.

V and J are TRBV7-9 and TRBJ1-4; D possibly corresponds to TRBD1 (6 bases). CDR1 SEHNR and CDR2 FQNEAQ come from the germline V gene (reference sequence). This CDR3 comprises 15 residues. Deletions cut 5 bases from V and 8 bases from J, with 18 bases between. CDR3 sequence reads: CASSQSTGGEEKLFF. CDR3 sequence (DNA): TGTGCCAGCAGCCAGTCGACAGGAGGAGAGGAAAAACTGTTTTTT.

The chain recombines TRBV5-1 with TRBJ2-7; 8 bases map to TRBD1. From germline, CDR1 is SGHRS and CDR2 YFSETQ. The CDR3 runs 15 residues. V dropped 4 bases and J dropped 3; count of bases not matched to a gene: 9. This CDR3 is CASSVQWTGYYEQYF. The CDR3 nucleotides read TGCGCCAGCAGCGTACAGTGGACAGGGTACTACGAGCAGTACTTC. Full variable domain (rest looked up from reference TRBV5-1 and TRBJ2-7): KAGVTQTPRYLIKTRGQQVTLSCSPISGHRSVSWYQQTPGQGLQFLFEYFSETQRNKGNFPGRFSGRQFSNSRSEMNVSTLELGDSALYLCASSVQWTGYYEQYFGPGTRLTVT.

V and J are TRBV9 and TRBJ1-1; the D gene is possibly TRBD1 (6 bases). The V gene's germline CDR1 is SGDLS and CDR2 YYNGEE. This CDR3 is 15 amino acids long. Between the trimmed V and J ends, which lost 3 bases and 1 base, there was a span of 13 bases. This chain's CDR3 is CASSAGQPANTEAFF. Here the CDR3 DNA reads TGTGCCAGCAGCGCCGGACAGCCAGCGAACACTGAAGCTTTCTTT.

The chain links TRBV27 to TRBJ2-6; tentative D call: TRBD2 (6 bases). From germline, CDR1 is MNHEY and CDR2 SMNVEV (reference sequence). The CDR3 totals 17 residues. Between the trimmed V and J ends, which lost 3 bases and 3 bases, there was a span of 15 bases. CDR3 nucleotide sequence: TGTGCCAGCAGTTTCCTCCCCGGAGGGGATGGGGCCAACGTCCTGACTTTC. This sequence encodes CASSFLPGGDGANVLTF.

The V gene is TRBV11-2, the J gene TRBJ1-1; D is undetermined. The CDR3 loop spans 14 amino acids. CDR1 and CDR2 from the germline V gene are SGHAT and FQNNGV. The V gene lost 3 bases and the J gene lost 1 base, with 9 bases spanning the gap. For the CDR3, the DNA is TGTGCCAGCAGCTTTGGGGTGGGGAACACTGAAGCTTTCTTT. Residues: CASSFGVGNTEAFF.

This chain joins TRBV6-5 and TRBJ2-7; D is possibly TRBD2 (6 bases). The CDR3 totals 15 residues. CDR1 and CDR2 from the germline V gene are MNHEY and SVGAGI. V was pared by 0 bases and J by 4 bases, with 13 bases between. CDR3 nucleotides: TGTGCCAGCAGTTACTCCGGGACTGCTAATTACGAGCAGTACTTC. Protein sequence: CASSYSGTANYEQYF.

The chain combines TRBV4-3 with TRBJ2-7; possibly TRBD2 for D (5 bases). The CDR3 consists of 14 residues. V lost 1 base to trimming and J lost 3 bases, with 10 bases between them. The germline V gene has CDR1 LGHNA and CDR2 YSLEER. The CDR3: CASSQGLPLYEQYF. The CDR3 DNA reads TGCGCCAGCAGCCAAGGACTACCCCTCTACGAGCAGTACTTC.

V usage is TRBV5-6 and J usage is TRBJ1-1; TRBD1 is a possible D gene (6 bases). V lost 4 bases and J 0 bases, leaving 19 bases between the germline ends. Per germline, CDR1 SGHDT and CDR2 YYEEEE. The CDR3 covers 17 residues. The CDR3 DNA follows: TGTGCCAGCAGCCGTCGGACAGAACGGCCAATGAACACTGAAGCTTTCTTT. Translation: CASSRRTERPMNTEAFF.

The V gene is TRBV7-2, the J gene TRBJ2-7, with D tentatively TRBD1 (6 bases). From germline, CDR1 is SGHTA and CDR2 FQGNSA. The CDR3 covers 13 residues. Trimming took off 2 bases at V and 4 bases at J, with 9 bases between the two ends. CDR3 loop: CASSLPQGYEQYF. CDR3 coding DNA: TGTGCCAGCAGCTTACCACAGGGTTACGAGCAGTACTTC.

The V gene is TRBV4-1, the J gene TRBJ2-1, with 10 bases lining up with TRBD1. This CDR3 has 14 residues. V lost 5 bases and J lost 6; bases outside the gene matches: 4. Germline CDR1 and CDR2: MGHRA and YSYEKL. The CDR3 nucleotides are TGCGCCAGCAGCGCAAGACAGGGGGCCAATGAGCAGTTCTTC. Protein sequence: CASSARQGANEQFF.

The J gene is TRBJ2-5, the V gene TRBV27, with 9 bases fitting TRBD2. The length of the CDR3 is 15 residues. Trimming at V came to 8 bases and at J to 8 bases, leaving 15 bases not matched to a gene. Germline V gene data show CDR1 as MNHEY and CDR2 as SMNVEV (reference sequence). The CDR3 is CASGPGLAAPTTQYF. The CDR3 DNA is TGTGCCAGCGGACCGGGACTAGCTGCTCCAACTACCCAGTACTTC.

CDR3 region: CASKLIVLGQWIFVGAFF. In DNA, the CDR3 is TGTGCCAGCAAGTTAATCGTTCTCGGACAGTGGATTTTTGTTGGAGCTTTCTTT. The V and J genes are TRBV27 and TRBJ1-1, with TRBD1 as a possible D gene (6 bases). The germline V and J ends were trimmed by 7 bases and 10 bases, with 34 bases remaining between them. The CDR3 has 18 amino acids. CDR1 and CDR2 from the germline V gene are MNHEY and SMNVEV (reference sequence).

The V call is TRBV5-6, the J call TRBJ2-3, with 10 nucleotides matching TRBD1. Germline CDR1 SGHDT, CDR2 YYEEEE. With 1 base clipped from V and 2 bases from J, the junction kept 7 bases outside the gene matches. CDR3 size: 17 residues. The CDR3 reads CASSLPGQGSFTDTQYF. CDR3 DNA: TGTGCCAGCAGCTTGCCGGGACAGGGGAGTTTCACAGATACGCAGTATTTT.

The chain has TRBV7-8 and TRBJ2-5, with D uncertain. V lost 5 bases, J lost 4 bases, and 11 bases lay in between. The V gene's germline CDR1 is SGHVS and CDR2 FQNEAQ. The CDR3 totals 13 residues. The CDR3 DNA reads as TGTGCCAGCAGCGGACCCTCCGGAGAGACCCAGTACTTC. Translating gives CASSGPSGETQYF.